This T cell receptor (beta chain) was obtained from a study of blood T cell repertoires in COVID-19. CDR1 SNHLY and CDR2 FYNNEI come from the germline V gene. CDR3 length: 14 residues. V shed 4 bases, J shed 7 bases, and the junction held 5 bases outside the gene matches. TCRdb keeps only in-frame clones here, not all; method: immunoSEQ multiplex PCR. This sample has approximately 90,000 clones, with about 87% found just once. This chain links TRBV2 with TRBJ2-4, with 9 positions matching TRBD1. The sequenced sample was peripheral blood. The TCR sequence derives from a human donor in a cohort sampled during active COVID-19. CDR3 in amino acids: CASSVDRGVNIQYF. In DNA form, the CDR3 reads TGTGCCAGCAGTGTGGACAGGGGTGTGAACATTCAGTACTTC.